The sequence of this T cell receptor (beta chain) was determined in a study of blood T cell repertoires in COVID-19. Overall study context: Spain, Italy and the United States supplied samples that represented acute and convalescent COVID-19. T cells, B-cell-depleted T cells, or PBMCs supplied cDNA or gDNA.

This CDR3 region has 17 residues. V lost 6 bases and J lost 5; bases outside the gene matches: 17. CDR1 and CDR2 (germline): SGHAT, FQNNGV. In the study's own analysis: How many nucleated cells were present was estimated from reference gene primer amplification. Clones were read by immunoSEQ multiplex PCR, and TCRdb kept only the in-frame ones, dropping some. That table supplies the V and J calls and clone size; D and trimming were determined from the DNA. The table has around 50,000 clones, more than 80% seen once. V and J are TRBV11-2 and TRBJ1-1, with 8 bases lining up with TRBD1. This TCR derives from a human donor in a cohort sampled during active COVID-19. Input material: peripheral blood. The CDR3 coding sequence is TGTGCCAGCAGTTGGTGGGAGATCAGGGGGCGAAGGACTGAAGCTTTCTTT. Amino acid sequence: CASSWWEIRGRRTEAFF.